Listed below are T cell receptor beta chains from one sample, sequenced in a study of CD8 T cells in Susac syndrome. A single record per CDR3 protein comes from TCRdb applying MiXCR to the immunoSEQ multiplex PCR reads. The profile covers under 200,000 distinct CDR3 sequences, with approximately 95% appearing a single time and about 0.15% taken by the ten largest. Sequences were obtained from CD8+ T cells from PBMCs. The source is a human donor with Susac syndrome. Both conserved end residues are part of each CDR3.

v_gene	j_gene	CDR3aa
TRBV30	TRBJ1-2	CAWSGGGLFTGYTF
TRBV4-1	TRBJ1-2	CASSLPTGYSGYTF
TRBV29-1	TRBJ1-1	CSVPGTGKPEAFF
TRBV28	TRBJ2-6	CASSFGPGDTTGANVLTF
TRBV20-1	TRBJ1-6	CSARVGTVNSPLHF
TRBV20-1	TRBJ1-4	CSAWTGATNEKLFF
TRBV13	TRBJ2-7	CASSSSISYEQYF
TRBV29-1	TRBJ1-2	CSVGDHYGYTF
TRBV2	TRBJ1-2	CASSERAGQDHDYGYTF
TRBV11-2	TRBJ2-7	CASSLSKQGYEQYF
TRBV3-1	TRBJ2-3	CASSQGPTDTQYF
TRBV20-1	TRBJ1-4	CSARAKATNEKLFF
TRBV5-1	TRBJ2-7	CASSLDFGTYYEQYF
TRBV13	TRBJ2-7	CASSLALAGHLYEQYF
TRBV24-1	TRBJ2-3	CATANRSTDTQYF
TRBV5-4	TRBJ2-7	CASSLAGTGAYEQYF
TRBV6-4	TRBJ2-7	CASPTHEQYF
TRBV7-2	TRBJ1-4	CASSLATTSTNEKLFF
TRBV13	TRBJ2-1	CASSLPGGPYNEQFF
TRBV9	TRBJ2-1	CASSSSRRGGGNPDEQFF
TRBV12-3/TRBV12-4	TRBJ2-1	CASSSGGLAFYNEQFF
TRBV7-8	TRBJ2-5	CASSPRPNQETQYF
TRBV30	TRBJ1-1	CAWSFPGGNTEAFF
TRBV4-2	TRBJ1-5	CASSQDTVQGVSQPQHF
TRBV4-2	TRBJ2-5	CASSQETTSGRAWGETQYF
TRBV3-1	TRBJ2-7	CASSHGSYEQYF
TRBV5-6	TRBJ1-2	CASSLPPNYGYTF
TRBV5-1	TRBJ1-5	CASSRTGTNQPQHF
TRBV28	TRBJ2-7	CASSLGSSGSPSYEQYF
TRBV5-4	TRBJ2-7	CASSSYSGGNPYEQYF
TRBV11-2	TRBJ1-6	CASSLVHAGGALHF
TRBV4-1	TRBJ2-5	CASSLGVQETQYF
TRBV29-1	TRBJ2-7	CSVTVGNEQYF
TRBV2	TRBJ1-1	CASTPGQGVPEAFF
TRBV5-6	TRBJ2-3	CASSLASGGADTQYF
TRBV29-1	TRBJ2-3	CSVDFRESTDTQYF
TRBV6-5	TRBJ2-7	CASSYLGERYEQYF
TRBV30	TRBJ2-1	CAWSLAGGNNEQFF
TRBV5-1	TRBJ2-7	CASSLEGLAVLSSYEQYF
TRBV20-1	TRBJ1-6	CSARDHWVSPLHF
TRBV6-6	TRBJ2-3	CASSSASTGYTDTQYF
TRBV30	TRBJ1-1	CAWYPSGTGHTEAFF
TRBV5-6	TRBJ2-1	CASSFGTGKNEQFF
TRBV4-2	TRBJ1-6	CASSQTGTENSPLHF
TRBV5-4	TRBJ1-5	CASSLGTGANQPQHF
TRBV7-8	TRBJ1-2	CASSPRTYGYTF
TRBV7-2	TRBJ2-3	CASSPEREGLADTQYF
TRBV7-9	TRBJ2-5	CASSLAGRGSDQETQYF